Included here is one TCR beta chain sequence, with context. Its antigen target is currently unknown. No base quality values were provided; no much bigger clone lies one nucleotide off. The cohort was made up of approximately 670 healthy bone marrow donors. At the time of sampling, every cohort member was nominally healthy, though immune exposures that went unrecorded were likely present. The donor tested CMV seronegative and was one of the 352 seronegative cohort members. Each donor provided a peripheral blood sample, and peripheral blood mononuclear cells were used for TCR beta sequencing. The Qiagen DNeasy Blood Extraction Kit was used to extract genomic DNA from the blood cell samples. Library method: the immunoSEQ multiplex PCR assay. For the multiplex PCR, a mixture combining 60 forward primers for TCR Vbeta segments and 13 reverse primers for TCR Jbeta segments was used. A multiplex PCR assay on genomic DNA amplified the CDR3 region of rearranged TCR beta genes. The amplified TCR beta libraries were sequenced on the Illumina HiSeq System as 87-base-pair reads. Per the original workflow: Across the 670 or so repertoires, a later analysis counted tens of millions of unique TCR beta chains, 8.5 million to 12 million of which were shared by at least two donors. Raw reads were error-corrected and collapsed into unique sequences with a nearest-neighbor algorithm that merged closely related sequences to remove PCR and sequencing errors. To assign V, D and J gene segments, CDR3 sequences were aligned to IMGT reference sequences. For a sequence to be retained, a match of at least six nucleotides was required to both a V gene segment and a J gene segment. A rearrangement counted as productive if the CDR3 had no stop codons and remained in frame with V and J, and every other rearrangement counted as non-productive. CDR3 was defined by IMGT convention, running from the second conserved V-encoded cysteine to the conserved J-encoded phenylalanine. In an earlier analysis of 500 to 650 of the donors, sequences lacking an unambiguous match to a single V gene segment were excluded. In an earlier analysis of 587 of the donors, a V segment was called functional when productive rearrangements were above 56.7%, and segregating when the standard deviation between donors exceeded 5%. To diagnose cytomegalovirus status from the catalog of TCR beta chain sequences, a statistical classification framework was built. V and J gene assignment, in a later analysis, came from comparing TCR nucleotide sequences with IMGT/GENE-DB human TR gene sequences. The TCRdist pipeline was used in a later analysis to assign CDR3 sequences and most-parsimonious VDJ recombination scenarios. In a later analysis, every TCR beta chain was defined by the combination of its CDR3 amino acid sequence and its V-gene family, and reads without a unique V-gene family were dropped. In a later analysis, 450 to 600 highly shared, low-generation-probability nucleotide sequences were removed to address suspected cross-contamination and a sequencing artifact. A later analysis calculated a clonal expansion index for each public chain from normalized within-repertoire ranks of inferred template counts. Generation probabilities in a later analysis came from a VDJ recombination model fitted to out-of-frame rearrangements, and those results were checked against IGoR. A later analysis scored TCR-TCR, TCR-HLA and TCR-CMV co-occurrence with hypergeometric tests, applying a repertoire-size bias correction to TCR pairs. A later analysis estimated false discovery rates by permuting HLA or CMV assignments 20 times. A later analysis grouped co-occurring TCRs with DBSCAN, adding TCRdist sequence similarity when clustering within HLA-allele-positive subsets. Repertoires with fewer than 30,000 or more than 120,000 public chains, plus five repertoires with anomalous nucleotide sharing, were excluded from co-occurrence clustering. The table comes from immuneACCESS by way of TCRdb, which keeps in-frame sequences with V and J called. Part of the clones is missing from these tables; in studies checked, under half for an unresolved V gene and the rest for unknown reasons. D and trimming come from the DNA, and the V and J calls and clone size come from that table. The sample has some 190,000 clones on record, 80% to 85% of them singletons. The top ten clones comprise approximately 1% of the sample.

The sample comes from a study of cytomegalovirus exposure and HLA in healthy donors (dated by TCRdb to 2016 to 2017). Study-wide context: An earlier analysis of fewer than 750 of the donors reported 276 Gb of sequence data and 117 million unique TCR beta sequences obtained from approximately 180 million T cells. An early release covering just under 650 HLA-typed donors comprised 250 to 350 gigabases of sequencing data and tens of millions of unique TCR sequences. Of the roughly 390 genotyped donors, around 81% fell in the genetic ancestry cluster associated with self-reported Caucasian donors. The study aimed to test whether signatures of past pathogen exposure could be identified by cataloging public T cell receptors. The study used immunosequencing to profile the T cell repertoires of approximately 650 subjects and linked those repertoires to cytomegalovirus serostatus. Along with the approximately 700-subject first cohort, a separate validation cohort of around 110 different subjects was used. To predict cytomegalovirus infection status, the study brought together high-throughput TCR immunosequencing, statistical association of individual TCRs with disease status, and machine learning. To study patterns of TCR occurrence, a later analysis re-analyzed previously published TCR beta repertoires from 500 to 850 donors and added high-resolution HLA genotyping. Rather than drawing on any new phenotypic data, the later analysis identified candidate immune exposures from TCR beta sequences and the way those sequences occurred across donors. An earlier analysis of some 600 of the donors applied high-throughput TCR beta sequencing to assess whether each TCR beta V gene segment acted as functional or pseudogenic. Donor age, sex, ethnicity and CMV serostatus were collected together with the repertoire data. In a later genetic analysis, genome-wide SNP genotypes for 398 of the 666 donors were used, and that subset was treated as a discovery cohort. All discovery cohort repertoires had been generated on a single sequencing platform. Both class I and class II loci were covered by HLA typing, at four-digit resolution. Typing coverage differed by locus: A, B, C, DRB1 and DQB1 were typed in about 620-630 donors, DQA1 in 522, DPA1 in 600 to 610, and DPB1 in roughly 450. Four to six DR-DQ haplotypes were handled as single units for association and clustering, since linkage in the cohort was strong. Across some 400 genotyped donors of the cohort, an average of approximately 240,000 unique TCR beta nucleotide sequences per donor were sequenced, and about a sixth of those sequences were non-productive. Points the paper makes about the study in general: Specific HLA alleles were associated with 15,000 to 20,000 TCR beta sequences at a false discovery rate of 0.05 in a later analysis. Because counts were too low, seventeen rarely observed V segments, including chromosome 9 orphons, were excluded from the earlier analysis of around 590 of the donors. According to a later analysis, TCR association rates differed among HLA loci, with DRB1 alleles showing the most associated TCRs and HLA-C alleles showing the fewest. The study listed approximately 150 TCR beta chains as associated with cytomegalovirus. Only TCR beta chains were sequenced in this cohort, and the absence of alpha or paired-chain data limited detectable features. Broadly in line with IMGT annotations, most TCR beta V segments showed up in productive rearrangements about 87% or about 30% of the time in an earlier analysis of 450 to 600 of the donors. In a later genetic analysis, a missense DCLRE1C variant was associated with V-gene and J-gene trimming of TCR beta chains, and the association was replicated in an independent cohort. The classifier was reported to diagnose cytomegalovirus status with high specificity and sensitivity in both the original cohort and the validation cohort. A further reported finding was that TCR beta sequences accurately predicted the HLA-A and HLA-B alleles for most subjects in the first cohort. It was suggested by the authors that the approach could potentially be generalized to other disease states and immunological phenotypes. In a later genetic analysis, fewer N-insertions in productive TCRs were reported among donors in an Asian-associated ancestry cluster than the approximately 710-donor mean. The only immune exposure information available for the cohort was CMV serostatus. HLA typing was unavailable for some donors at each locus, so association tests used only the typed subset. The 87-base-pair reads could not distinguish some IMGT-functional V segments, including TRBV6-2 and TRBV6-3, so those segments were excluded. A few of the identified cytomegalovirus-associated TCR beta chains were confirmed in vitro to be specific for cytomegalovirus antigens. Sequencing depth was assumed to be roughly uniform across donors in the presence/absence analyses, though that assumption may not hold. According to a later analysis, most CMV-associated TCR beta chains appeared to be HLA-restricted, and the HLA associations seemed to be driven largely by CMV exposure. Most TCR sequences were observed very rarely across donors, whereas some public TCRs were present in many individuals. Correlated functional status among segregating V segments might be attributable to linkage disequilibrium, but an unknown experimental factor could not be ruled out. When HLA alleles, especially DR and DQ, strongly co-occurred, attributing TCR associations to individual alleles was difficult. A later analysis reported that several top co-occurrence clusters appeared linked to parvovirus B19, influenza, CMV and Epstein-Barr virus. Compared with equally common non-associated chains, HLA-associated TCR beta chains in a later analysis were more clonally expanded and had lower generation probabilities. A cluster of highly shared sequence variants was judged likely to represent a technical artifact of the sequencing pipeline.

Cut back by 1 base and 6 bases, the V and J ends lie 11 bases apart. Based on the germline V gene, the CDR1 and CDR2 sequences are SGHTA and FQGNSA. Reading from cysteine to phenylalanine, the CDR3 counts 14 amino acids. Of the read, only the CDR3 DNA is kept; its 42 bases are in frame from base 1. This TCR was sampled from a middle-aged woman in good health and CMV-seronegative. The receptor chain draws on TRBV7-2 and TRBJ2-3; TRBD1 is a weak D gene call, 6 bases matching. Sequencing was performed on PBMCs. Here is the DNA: TGTGCCAGCAGCTTAGGGGGGCTGGGGGATACGCAGTATTTT. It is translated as CASSLGGLGDTQYF.